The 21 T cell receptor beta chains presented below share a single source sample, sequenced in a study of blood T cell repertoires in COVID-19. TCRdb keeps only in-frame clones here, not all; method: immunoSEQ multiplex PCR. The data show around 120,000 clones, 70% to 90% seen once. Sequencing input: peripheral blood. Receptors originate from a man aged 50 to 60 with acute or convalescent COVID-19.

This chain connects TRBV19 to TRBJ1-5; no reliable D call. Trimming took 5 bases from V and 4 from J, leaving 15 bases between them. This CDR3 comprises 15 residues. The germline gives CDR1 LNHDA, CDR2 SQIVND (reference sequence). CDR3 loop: CASSFTRRVNQPQHF. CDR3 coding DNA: TGTGCCAGTAGTTTTACGAGGAGGGTAAATCAGCCCCAGCATTTT.

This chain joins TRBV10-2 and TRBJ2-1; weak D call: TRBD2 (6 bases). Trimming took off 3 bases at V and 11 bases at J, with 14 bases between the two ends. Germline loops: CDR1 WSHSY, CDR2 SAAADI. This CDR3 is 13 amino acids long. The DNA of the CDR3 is TGCGCCAGCAGTGACGGCGGGGCTGACAAGCAGTTCTTC. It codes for CASSDGGADKQFF.

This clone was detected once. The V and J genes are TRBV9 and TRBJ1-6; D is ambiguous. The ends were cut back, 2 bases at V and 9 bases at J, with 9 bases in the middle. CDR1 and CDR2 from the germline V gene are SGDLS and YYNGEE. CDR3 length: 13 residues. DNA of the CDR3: TGTGCCAGCAGCGTCCGGGAAGCTTCACCCCTCCACTTT. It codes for CASSVREASPLHF.

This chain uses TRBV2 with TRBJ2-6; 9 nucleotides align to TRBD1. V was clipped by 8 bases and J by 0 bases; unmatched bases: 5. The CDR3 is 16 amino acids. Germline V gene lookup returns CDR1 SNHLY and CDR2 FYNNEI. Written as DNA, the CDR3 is TGTGCCAGCGGGGGACAGGGTTACTCTGGGGCCAACGTCCTGACTTTC. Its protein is CASGGQGYSGANVLTF. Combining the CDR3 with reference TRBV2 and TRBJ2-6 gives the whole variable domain EPEVTQTPSHQVTQMGQEVILRCVPISNHLYFYWYRQILGQKVEFLVSFYNNEISEKSEIFDDQFSVERPDGSNFTLKIRSTKLEDSAMYFCASGGQGYSGANVLTFGAGSRLTVL.

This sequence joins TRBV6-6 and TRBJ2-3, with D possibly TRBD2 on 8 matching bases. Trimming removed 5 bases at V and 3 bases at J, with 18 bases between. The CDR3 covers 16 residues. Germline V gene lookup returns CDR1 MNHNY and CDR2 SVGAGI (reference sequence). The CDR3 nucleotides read TGTGCCAGCAGTAAGGGGGCGGGAGGAACAACAGATACGCAGTATTTT. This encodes CASSKGAGGTTDTQYF.

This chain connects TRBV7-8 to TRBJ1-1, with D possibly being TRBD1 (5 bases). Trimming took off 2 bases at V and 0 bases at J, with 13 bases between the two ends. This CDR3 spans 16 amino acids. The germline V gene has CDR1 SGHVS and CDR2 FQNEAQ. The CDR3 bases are TGTGCCAGCAGCTTAACGGCAGGGCTATTGAACACTGAAGCTTTCTTT. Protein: CASSLTAGLLNTEAFF.

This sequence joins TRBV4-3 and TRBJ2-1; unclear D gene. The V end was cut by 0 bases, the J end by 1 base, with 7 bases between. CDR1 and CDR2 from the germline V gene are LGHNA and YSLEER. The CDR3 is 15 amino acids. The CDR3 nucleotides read TGCGCCAGCAGCCAAGAGAAACAGTCCTACAATGAGCAGTTCTTC. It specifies CASSQEKQSYNEQFF.

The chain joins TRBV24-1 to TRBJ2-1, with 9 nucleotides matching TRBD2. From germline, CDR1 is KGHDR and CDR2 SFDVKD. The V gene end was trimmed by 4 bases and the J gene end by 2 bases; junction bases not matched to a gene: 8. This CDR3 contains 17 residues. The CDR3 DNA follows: TGTGCCACCAGTGAAGGGGGCGGGAGGGCCCCCTACAATGAGCAGTTCTTC. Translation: CATSEGGGRAPYNEQFF.

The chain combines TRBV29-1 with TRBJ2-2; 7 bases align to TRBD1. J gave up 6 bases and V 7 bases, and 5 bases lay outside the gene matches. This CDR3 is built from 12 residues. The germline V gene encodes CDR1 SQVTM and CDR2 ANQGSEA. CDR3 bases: TGCAGCGGTCGGACAGGCGCCGGGGAGCTGTTTTTT. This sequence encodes CSGRTGAGELFF.

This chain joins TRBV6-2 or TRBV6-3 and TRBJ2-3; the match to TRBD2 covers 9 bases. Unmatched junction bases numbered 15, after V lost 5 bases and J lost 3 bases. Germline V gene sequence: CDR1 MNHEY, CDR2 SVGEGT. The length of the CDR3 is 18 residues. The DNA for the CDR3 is TGTGCCAGCAGTCATGAGCGGGAGGCCTCCCTGGGGACAGATACGCAGTATTTT. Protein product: CASSHEREASLGTDTQYF.

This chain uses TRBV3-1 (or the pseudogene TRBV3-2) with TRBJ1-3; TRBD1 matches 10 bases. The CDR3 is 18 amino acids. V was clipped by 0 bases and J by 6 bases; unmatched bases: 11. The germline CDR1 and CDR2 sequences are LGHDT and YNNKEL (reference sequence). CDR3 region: CASSQDPGTGVGINTIYF. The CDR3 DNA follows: TGTGCCAGCAGCCAAGACCCCGGGACAGGGGTAGGAATAAACACCATATATTTT.

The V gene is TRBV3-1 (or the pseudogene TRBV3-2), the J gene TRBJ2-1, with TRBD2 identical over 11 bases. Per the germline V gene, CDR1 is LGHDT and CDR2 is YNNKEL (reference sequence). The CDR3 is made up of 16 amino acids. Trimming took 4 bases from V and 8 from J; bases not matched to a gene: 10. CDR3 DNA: TGTGCCAGCAGCCGAGAGGGACTAGCGGTAGTGGATGAGCAGTTCTTC. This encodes CASSREGLAVVDEQFF.

The chain's CDR3 is CASSQTSEHTGELFF. CDR3 in DNA: TGCGCCAGCAGCCAGACTAGCGAACACACCGGGGAGCTGTTTTTT. V and J are TRBV4-3 and TRBJ2-2, with TRBD2 identical over 8 bases. Germline trimming cut 3 bases from V and 3 bases from J; bases unmatched to any gene: 3. Germline CDR1 LGHNA, CDR2 YSLEER. The CDR3 has 15 amino acids.

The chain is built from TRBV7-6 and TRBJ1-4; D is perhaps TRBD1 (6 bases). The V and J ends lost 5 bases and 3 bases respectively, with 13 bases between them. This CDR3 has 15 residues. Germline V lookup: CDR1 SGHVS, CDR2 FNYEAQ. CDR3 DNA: TGTGCCAGCAGCGCAGCCAGGGGCGCTAATGAAAAACTGTTTTTT. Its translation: CASSAARGANEKLFF.

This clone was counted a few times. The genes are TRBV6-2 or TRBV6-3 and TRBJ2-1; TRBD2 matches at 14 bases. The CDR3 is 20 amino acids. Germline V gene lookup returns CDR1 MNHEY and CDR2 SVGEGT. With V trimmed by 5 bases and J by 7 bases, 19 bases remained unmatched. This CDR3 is CASSPTPPGLAGAWQNEQFF. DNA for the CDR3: TGTGCCAGCAGTCCCACACCGCCGGGACTAGCGGGAGCATGGCAAAATGAGCAGTTCTTC.

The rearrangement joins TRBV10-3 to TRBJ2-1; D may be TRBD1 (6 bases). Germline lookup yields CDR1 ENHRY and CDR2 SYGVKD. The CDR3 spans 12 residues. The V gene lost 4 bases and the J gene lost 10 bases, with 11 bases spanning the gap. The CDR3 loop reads CAISGQALEQFF. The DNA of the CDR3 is TGTGCCATCAGTGGACAGGCTCTCGAGCAGTTCTTC.

Here the CDR3 DNA reads TGTGCCAGTAGCCAACAAACCTACAGGAATCAGCCCCAGCATTTT. Translation: CASSQQTYRNQPQHF. V usage is TRBV19 and J usage is TRBJ1-5; weak D call: TRBD1 (5 bases). The CDR3 has 15 amino acids. The germline gives CDR1 LNHDA, CDR2 SQIVND (reference sequence). Trimming stripped 6 bases from V and 4 bases from J, with 16 bases between.

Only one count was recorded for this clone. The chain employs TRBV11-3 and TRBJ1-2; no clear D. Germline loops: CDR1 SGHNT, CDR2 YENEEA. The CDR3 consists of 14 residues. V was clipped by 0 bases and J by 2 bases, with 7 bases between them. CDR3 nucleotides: TGTGCCAGCAGCTTAGACAGGAACAACTATGGCTACACCTTC. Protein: CASSLDRNNYGYTF.

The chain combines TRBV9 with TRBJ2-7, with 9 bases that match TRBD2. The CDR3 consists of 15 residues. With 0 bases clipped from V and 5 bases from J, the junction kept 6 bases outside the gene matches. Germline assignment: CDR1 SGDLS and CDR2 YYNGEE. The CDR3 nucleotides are TGTGCCAGCAGCGTAGCTGCGGCGGGAGGGAACGAGCAGTACTTC. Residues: CASSVAAAGGNEQYF.

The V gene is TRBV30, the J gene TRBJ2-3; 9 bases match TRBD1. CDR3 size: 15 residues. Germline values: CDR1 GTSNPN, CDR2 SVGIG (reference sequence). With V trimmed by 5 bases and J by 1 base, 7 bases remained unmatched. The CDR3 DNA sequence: TGTGCCTGGGGGGACTGGGACAGGGGCACAGATACGCAGTATTTT. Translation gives CAWGDWDRGTDTQYF.

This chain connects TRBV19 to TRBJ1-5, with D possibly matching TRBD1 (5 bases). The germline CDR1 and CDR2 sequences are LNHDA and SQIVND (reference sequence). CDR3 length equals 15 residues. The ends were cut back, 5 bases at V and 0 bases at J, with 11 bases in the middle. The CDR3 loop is CASSPRQYSNQPQHF. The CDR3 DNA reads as TGTGCCAGTAGTCCTCGACAGTATAGCAATCAGCCCCAGCATTTT.